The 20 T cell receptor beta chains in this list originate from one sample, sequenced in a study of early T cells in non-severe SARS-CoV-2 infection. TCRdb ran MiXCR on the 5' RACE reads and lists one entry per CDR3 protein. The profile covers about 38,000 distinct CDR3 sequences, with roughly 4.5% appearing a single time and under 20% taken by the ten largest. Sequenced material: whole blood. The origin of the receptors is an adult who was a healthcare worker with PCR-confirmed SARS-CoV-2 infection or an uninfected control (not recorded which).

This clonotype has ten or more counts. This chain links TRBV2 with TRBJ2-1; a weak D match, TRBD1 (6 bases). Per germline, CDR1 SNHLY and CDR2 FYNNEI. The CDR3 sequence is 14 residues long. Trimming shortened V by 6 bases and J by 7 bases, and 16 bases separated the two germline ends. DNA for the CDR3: TGTGCCAGCAGGCCTACAGGGATGGTGAATGAGCAGTTCTTC. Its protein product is CASRPTGMVNEQFF. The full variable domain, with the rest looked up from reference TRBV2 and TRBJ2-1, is EPEVTQTPSHQVTQMGQEVILRCVPISNHLYFYWYRQILGQKVEFLVSFYNNEISEKSEIFDDQFSVERPDGSNFTLKIRSTKLEDSAMYFCASRPTGMVNEQFFGPGTRLTVL.

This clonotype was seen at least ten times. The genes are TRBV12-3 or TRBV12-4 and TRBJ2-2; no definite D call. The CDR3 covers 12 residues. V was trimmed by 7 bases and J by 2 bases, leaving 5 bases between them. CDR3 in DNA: TGTGCCAGCACCTACAACACCGGGGAGCTGTTTTTT. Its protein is CASTYNTGELFF.

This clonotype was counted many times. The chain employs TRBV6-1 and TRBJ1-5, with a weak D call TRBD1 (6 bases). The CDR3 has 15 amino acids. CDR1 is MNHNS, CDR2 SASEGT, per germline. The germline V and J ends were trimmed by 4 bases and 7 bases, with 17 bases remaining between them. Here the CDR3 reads CASSAEGGGGQPQHF. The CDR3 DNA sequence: TGTGCCAGCAGTGCCGAGGGGGGAGGCGGGCAGCCCCAGCATTTT.

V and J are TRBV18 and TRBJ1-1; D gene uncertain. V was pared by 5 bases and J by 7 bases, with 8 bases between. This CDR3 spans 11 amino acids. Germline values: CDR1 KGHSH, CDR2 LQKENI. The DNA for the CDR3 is TGTGCCAGCTCAAAGTCCAGTGAAGCTTTCTTT. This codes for CASSKSSEAFF.

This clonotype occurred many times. The CDR3 nucleotides read TGTGCCAGCAGTCGTATATCTGGAAACACCATATATTTT. Translation gives CASSRISGNTIYF. The rearrangement uses TRBV12-3 or TRBV12-4 and TRBJ1-3; no firm D call. The CDR3 contains 13 residues. The V gene lost 5 bases and the J gene lost 1 base, with 6 bases spanning the gap.

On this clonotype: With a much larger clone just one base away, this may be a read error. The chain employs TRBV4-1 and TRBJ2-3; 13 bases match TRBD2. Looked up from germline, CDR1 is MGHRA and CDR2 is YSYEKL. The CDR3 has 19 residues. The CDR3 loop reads CASRQESRLAGGTSDTQYF. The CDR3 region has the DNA TGCGCCAGCAGACAAGAAAGTCGACTAGCGGGGGGCACCAGTGATACGCAGTATTTT.

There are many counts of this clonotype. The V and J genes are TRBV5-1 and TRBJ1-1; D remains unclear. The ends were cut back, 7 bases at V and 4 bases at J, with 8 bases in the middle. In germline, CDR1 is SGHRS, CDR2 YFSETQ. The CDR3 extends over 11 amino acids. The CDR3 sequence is CASGDATEAFF. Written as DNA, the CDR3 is TGCGCCAGCGGAGATGCCACTGAAGCTTTCTTT.

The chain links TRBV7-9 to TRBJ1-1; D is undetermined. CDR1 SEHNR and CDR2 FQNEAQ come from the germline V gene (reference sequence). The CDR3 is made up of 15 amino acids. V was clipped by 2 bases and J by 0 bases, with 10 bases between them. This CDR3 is CASSLPVIMNTEAFF. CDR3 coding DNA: TGTGCCAGCAGCTTACCTGTCATTATGAACACTGAAGCTTTCTTT.

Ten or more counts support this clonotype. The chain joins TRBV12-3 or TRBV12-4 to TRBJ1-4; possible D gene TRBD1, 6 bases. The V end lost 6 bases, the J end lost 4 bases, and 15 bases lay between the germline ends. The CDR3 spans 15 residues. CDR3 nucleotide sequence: TGTGCCAGCAGACCGTTGACAGGCCTTAATGAAAAACTGTTTTTT. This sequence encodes CASRPLTGLNEKLFF.

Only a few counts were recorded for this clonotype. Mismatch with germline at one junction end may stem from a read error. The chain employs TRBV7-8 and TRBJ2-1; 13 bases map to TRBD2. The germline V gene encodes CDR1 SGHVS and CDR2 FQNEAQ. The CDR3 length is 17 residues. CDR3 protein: CACSARTSGGRYNEQFF. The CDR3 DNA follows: TGTGCCTGCAGCGCCAGGACTAGCGGGGGCAGGTACAATGAGCAGTTCTTC.

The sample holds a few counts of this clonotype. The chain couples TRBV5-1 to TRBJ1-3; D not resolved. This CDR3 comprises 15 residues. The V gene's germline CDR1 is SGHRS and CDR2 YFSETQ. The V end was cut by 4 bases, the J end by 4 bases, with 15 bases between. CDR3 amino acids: CASSGTVGGGNTIYF. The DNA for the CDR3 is TGCGCCAGCAGCGGAACGGTAGGCGGAGGAAACACCATATATTTT.

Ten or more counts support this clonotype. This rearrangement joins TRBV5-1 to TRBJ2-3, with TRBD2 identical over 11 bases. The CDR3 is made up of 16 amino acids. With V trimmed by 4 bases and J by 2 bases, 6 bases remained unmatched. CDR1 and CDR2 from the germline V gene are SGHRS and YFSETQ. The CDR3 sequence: CASSPGTSGSTDTQYF. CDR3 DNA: TGCGCCAGCAGCCCGGGGACTAGCGGATCCACAGATACGCAGTATTTT.

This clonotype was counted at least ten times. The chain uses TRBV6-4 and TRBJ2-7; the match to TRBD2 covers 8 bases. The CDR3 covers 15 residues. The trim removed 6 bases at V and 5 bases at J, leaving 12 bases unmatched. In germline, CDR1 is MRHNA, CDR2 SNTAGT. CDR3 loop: CASSQFSGAGNEQYF. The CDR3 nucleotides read TGTGCCAGCAGCCAATTTAGCGGGGCTGGGAACGAGCAGTACTTC.

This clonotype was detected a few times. CDR3: CASSSSWRTNEKLFF. CDR3 sequence (DNA): TGTGCCAGCAGTTCCTCCTGGCGGACTAATGAAAAACTGTTTTTT. V is TRBV6-6 and J is TRBJ1-4; no clear D. CDR3 size: 15 residues. Germline V lookup: CDR1 MNHNY, CDR2 SVGAGI (reference sequence). V lost 4 bases, J lost 2 bases, and 11 bases lay in between.

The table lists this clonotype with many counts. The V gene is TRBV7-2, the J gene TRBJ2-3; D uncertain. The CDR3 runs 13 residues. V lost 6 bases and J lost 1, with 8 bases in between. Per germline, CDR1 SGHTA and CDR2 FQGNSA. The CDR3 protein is CASRFTGTDTQYF. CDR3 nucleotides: TGTGCCAGCAGATTCACAGGCACAGATACGCAGTATTTT.

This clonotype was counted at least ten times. This chain's CDR3 is CASSPRQGVAYEQYF. Written as DNA, the CDR3 is TGCGCCAGCAGCCCGCGACAGGGCGTAGCCTACGAGCAGTACTTC. The chain uses TRBV5-1 and TRBJ2-7; 7 bases are shared with TRBD1. CDR3 length: 15 residues. Per germline, CDR1 SGHRS and CDR2 YFSETQ. The V and J ends lost 4 bases and 2 bases, in that order; junction bases with no gene match: 9.

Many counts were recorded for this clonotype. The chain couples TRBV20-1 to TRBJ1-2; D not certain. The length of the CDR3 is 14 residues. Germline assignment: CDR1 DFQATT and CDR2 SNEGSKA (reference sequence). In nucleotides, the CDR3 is TGCAGCATCTCGGACGGAGAAGGATACTATGGCTACACCTTC. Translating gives CSISDGEGYYGYTF.

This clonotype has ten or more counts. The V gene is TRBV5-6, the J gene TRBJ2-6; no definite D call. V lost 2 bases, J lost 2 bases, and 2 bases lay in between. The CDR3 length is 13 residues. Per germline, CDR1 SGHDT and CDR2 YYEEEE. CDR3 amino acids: CASSLPGANVLTF. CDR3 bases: TGTGCCAGCAGCTTACCTGGGGCCAACGTCCTGACTTTC.

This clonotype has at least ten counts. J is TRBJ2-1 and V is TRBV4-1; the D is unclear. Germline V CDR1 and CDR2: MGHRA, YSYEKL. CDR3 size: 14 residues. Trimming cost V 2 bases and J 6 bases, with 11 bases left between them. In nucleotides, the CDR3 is TGCGCCAGCAGCCAACAGTCGAATCTCAATGAGCAGTTCTTC. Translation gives CASSQQSNLNEQFF.

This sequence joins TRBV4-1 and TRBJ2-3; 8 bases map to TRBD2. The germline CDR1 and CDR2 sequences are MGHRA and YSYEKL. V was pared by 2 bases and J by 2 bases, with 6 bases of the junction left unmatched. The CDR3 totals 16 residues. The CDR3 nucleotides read TGCGCCAGCAGCCAAAATAGCGGGGACCACACAGATACGCAGTATTTT. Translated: CASSQNSGDHTDTQYF.